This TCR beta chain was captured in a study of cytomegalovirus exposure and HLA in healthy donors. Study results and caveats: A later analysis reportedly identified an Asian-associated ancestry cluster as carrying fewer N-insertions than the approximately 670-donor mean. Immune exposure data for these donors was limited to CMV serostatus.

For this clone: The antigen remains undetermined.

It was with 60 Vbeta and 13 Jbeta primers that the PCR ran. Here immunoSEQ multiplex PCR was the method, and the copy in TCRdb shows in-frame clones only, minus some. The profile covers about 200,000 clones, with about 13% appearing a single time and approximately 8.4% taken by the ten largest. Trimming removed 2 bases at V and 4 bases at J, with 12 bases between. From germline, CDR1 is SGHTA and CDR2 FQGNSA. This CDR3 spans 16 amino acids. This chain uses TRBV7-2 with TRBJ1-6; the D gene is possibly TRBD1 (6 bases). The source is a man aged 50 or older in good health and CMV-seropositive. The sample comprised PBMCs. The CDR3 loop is CASSLSRTDYNSPLHF. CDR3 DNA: TGTGCCAGCAGCTTAAGTCGGACAGATTATAATTCACCCCTCCACTTT.